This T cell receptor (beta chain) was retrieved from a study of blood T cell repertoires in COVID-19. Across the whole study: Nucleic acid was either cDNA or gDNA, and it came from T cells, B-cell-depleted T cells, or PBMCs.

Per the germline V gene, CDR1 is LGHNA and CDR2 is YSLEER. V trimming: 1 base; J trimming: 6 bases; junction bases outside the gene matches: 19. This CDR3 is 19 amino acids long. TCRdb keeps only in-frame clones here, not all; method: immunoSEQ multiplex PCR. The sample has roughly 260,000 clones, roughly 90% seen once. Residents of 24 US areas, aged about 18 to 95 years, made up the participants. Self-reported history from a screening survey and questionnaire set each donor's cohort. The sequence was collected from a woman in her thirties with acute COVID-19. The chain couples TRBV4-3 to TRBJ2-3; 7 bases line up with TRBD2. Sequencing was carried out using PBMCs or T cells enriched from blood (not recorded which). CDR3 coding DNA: TGCGCCAGCAGCCAAGCAAACGGGAGGACTATCCGGGTTAGGGATACGCAGTATTTT. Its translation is CASSQANGRTIRVRDTQYF.